The 23 T cell receptor beta chains below all came from one sample that was sequenced in a study of cytomegalovirus exposure and HLA in healthy donors. The study ran its PCR with 60 Vbeta and 13 Jbeta primers. Some clones are missing from TCRdb's copy, which holds only in-frame ones; the method was immunoSEQ multiplex PCR. There are 150,000 to 200,000 clones in the sample; 80% occur only once, and approximately 6.5% lies in the top ten. Sample: PBMCs. The receptor source for this set is a male donor in good health and CMV-seropositive.

The CDR3 DNA follows: TGTGCCAGCAGGGAGGACAGGGATCTGCGTTACGAGCAGTACTTC. Its translation: CASREDRDLRYEQYF. This chain connects TRBV28 to TRBJ2-7; 8 nucleotides agree with TRBD1. The J segment lost 4 bases and the V segment lost 6 bases, leaving 11 bases of the junction unmatched. This CDR3 has 15 residues. Germline V gene lookup returns CDR1 MDHEN and CDR2 SYDVKM.

The V gene is TRBV21-1, the J gene TRBJ1-1. TRBV21-1 is an annotated pseudogene. CDR3 length: 15 residues. In DNA form, the CDR3 reads TGTGCCAGCAGCAAAGGGAGGGGGGGGTTGACTGAAGCTTTCTTT. It specifies CASSKGRGGLTEAFF.

Of note for this clone: At one end, the junction sequence differs from germline, possibly due to a read error. This sequence joins TRBV7-2 and TRBJ2-7; 11 bases are shared with TRBD2. This CDR3 has 15 residues. Germline V gives CDR1 SGHTA, CDR2 FQGNSA. CDR3 residues: CASSLAGGITYEQYF. The CDR3 DNA reads TGTGCCAGCAGCCTAGCGGGAGGAATAACCTACGAGCAGTACTTC.

The genes are TRBV30 and TRBJ2-6; D unclear. In germline, CDR1 is GTSNPN, CDR2 SVGIG (reference sequence). The CDR3 totals 14 residues. V was pared by 0 bases and J by 2 bases, with 5 bases between. This CDR3 reads CAWSVFAGANVLTF. As DNA, the CDR3 is TGTGCCTGGAGTGTGTTCGCTGGGGCCAACGTCCTGACTTTC.

Concerning this clone: The germline gene is not matched at one end of the junction; a read error may be the cause. The chain carries TRBV9 and TRBJ2-3, with D possibly being TRBD1 (5 bases). Germline-derived CDR1 and CDR2 are SGDLS and YYNGEE. The CDR3 loop spans 16 amino acids. The DNA of the CDR3 is TGTGCCAGCAGCGTAGTGGTGGGGCCGAGCACAGATGCGCAGTATTTT. This encodes CASSVVVGPSTDAQYF. Filled out from reference TRBV9 and TRBJ2-3, the complete variable domain reads DSGVTQTPKHLITATGQRVTLRCSPRSGDLSVYWYQQSLDQGLQFLIQYYNGEERAKGNILERFSAQQFPDLHSELNLSSLELGDSALYFCASSVVVGPSTDAQYFGPGTRLTVL.

The chain links TRBV11-3 to TRBJ2-3; no reliable D call. V was shortened by 3 bases and J by 4 bases, with 8 bases between the two germline ends. The CDR3 has 13 amino acids. Germline lookup yields CDR1 SGHNT and CDR2 YENEEA. CDR3 sequence (DNA): TGTGCCAGCAGCTTCGGTGAAGCAGATACGCAGTATTTT. Amino acids: CASSFGEADTQYF.

The rearrangement links TRBV7-2 to TRBJ2-7; the D is unclear. Germline V lookup: CDR1 SGHTA, CDR2 FQGNSA. Trimming stripped 0 bases from V and 0 bases from J, with 12 bases between. The length of the CDR3 is 16 residues. The CDR3 nucleotides are TGTGCCAGCAGCTTAGCGGTGCGCCAAAGCTCCTACGAGCAGTACTTC. Translation gives CASSLAVRQSSYEQYF.

V usage is TRBV7-6 and J usage is TRBJ2-5; D may be TRBD2 (5 bases). Germline CDR1 and CDR2: SGHVS and FNYEAQ. The length of the CDR3 is 13 residues. Trimming left V 6 bases short and J 11 bases short, with 19 bases between. DNA of the CDR3: TGTGCCAGCAGTCCCGGACGCTGGGGAGAGCAGTACTTC. It translates to CASSPGRWGEQYF.

The rearrangement uses TRBV13 and TRBJ2-7; D might be TRBD2 (6 bases). The CDR3 is 12 residues long. Germline V gives CDR1 PRHDT, CDR2 FYEKMQ (reference sequence). V lost 1 base and J lost 6, with 7 bases in between. This CDR3 reads CASSLVGGEQYF. Written as DNA, the CDR3 is TGTGCCAGCAGCTTAGTGGGGGGCGAGCAGTACTTC.

V gene TRBV12-1 combines with J gene TRBJ1-1. TRBV12-1 counts as a pseudogene. There are 14 residues in the CDR3. In DNA form, the CDR3 reads TGTGCCAGCAGCTCCCTGGAGATGAACACTGAAGCTTTCTTT. Its protein product is CASSSLEMNTEAFF.

The V and J genes are TRBV7-9 and TRBJ2-7; D might be TRBD1 (5 bases). Trimming cost V 2 bases and J 4 bases, with 15 bases left between them. The CDR3 sequence is 15 residues long. The V gene's germline CDR1 is SEHNR and CDR2 FQNEAQ (reference sequence). The CDR3 reads CASSLSVGQLYEQYF. Written as DNA, the CDR3 is TGTGCCAGCAGCTTATCGGTTGGACAATTATACGAGCAGTACTTC.

The chain joins TRBV9 to TRBJ2-3; 11 positions match TRBD2. CDR3 length: 17 amino acids. J gave up 2 bases and V 4 bases, and 9 bases lay outside the gene matches. The germline CDR1 and CDR2 sequences are SGDLS and YYNGEE. The CDR3 DNA sequence: TGTGCCAGCAGCCTTACTCCGGGACTAGCGGCCACAGATACGCAGTATTTT. Its translation: CASSLTPGLAATDTQYF. The whole variable domain, remainder taken from reference TRBV9 and TRBJ2-3, is DSGVTQTPKHLITATGQRVTLRCSPRSGDLSVYWYQQSLDQGLQFLIQYYNGEERAKGNILERFSAQQFPDLHSELNLSSLELGDSALYFCASSLTPGLAATDTQYFGPGTRLTVL.

This rearrangement joins TRBV6-5 to TRBJ2-7; D perhaps matches TRBD1 (6 bases). Per the germline V gene, CDR1 is MNHEY and CDR2 is SVGAGI. V lost 7 bases and J lost 2, with 12 bases in between. This CDR3 region has 13 residues. CDR3 in DNA: TGTGCCAGCAAACCAGGGGTAGCCTACGAGCAGTACTTC. This translates into CASKPGVAYEQYF.

CDR3 in amino acids: CATSRSSSNQPQHF. The CDR3 coding sequence is TGTGCCACCAGCAGGTCAAGCAGCAATCAGCCCCAGCATTTT. The rearrangement joins TRBV15 to TRBJ1-5; D is uncertain. The germline V gene encodes CDR1 LNHNV and CDR2 YYDKDF (reference sequence). Trimming took off 3 bases at V and 1 base at J, with 7 bases between the two ends. The CDR3 consists of 14 residues. The full variable domain, in which reference TRBV15 and TRBJ1-5 provide the parts outside the CDR3, is DAMVIQNPRYQVTQFGKPVTLSCSQTLNHNVMYWYQQKSSQAPKLLFHYYDKDFNNEADTPDNFQSRRPNTSFCFLDIRSPGLGDTAMYLCATSRSSSNQPQHFGDGTRLSIL.

The V gene is TRBV7-2, the J gene TRBJ2-5; the match to TRBD2 covers 7 bases. The CDR3 consists of 15 residues. Germline V gene sequence: CDR1 SGHTA, CDR2 FQGNSA. J was trimmed by 5 bases and V by 3 bases; bases with no gene match: 9. CDR3 in DNA: TGTGCCAGCAGCTTTGGACTCGCGGGAGTGGAGACCCAGTACTTC. This gives the protein CASSFGLAGVETQYF. Complete variable domain (other parts from reference TRBV7-2 and TRBJ2-5): GAGVSQSPSNKVTEKGKDVELRCDPISGHTALYWYRQSLGQGLEFLIYFQGNSAPDKSGLPSDRFSAERTGGSVSTLTIQRTQQEDSAVYLCASSFGLAGVETQYFGPGTRLLVL.

CDR3 sequence reads: CASSLDRGAGDTGELFF. CDR3 sequence (DNA): TGTGCCAGCAGCTTAGATCGGGGAGCGGGAGACACCGGGGAGCTGTTTTTT. The V gene is TRBV11-2, the J gene TRBJ2-2; TRBD2 matches at 8 bases. The CDR3 runs to 17 residues. The germline V gene encodes CDR1 SGHAT and CDR2 FQNNGV. Losses at the gene ends were 0 bases for V and 3 bases for J; bases not matched to a gene: 6.

CDR3 protein: CASSLPLSGEQFF. The DNA for the CDR3 is TGCGCCAGCAGCTTGCCCCTTAGCGGCGAGCAGTTCTTC. The chain has TRBV5-1 and TRBJ2-1; D may be TRBD2 (6 bases). The CDR3 length is 13 residues. Trimming removed 1 base at V and 10 bases at J, with 12 bases between. The V gene's germline CDR1 is SGHRS and CDR2 YFSETQ. The entire variable domain, with the rest obtained from reference TRBV5-1 and TRBJ2-1, is as follows: KAGVTQTPRYLIKTRGQQVTLSCSPISGHRSVSWYQQTPGQGLQFLFEYFSETQRNKGNFPGRFSGRQFSNSRSEMNVSTLELGDSALYLCASSLPLSGEQFFGPGTRLTVL.

This clone showed up just once. For the CDR3, the DNA is TGCAGCGCCCAACCACAGGGGATCACCGGCTACACCTTC. The encoded protein is CSAQPQGITGYTF. The chain has TRBV29-1 and TRBJ1-2; 7 bases match TRBD1. J lost 8 bases, V lost 7 bases, and 13 bases had no gene match. This CDR3 is built from 13 residues. Germline V gives CDR1 SQVTM, CDR2 ANQGSEA.

This chain links TRBV7-9 with TRBJ1-1; possibly TRBD1 for D (6 bases). The germline CDR1 and CDR2 sequences are SEHNR and FQNEAQ (reference sequence). V was shortened by 5 bases and J by 1 base, with 8 bases between the two germline ends. This CDR3 has 13 amino acids. CDR3 amino acids: CASSGQSNTEAFF. The DNA for the CDR3 is TGTGCCAGCAGCGGACAGTCGAACACTGAAGCTTTCTTT.

Points on this clone: Its ends do not fully match the called genes, so a read error is possible. J is TRBJ1-4 and V is TRBV7-7, with TRBD1 as a possible D gene (6 bases). Germline values: CDR1 SSHAT, CDR2 FNYEAQ (reference sequence). The CDR3 totals 13 residues. CDR3 in DNA: TGTGCTAGCAGCTTAGGGGGTGGGGCTCGACTGTTTTTT. The encoded protein is CASSLGGGARLFF.

The chain combines TRBV5-6 with TRBJ2-1, with 12 positions matching TRBD2. The length of the CDR3 is 15 residues. Germline-derived CDR1 and CDR2 are SGHDT and YYEEEE. V was clipped by 4 bases and J by 9 bases; unmatched bases: 8. CDR3 sequence: CASSTGLAGRSEQFF. CDR3 nucleotide sequence: TGTGCCAGCAGCACAGGACTAGCGGGAAGGAGTGAGCAGTTCTTC.

This chain links TRBV9 with TRBJ2-5; weak D call: TRBD2 (5 bases). V was cut by 0 bases and J by 2 bases, with 11 bases left in between. This CDR3 comprises 15 residues. Germline-derived CDR1 and CDR2 are SGDLS and YYNGEE. Here the CDR3 reads CASSVASGSQETQYF. DNA for the CDR3: TGTGCCAGCAGCGTAGCGTCGGGGTCTCAAGAGACCCAGTACTTC.

The chain carries TRBV11-2 and TRBJ2-7, with TRBD1 as a possible D gene (6 bases). The CDR3 is 15 amino acids. Trimming stripped 7 bases from V and 3 bases from J, with 19 bases between. Germline lookup yields CDR1 SGHAT and CDR2 FQNNGV. The CDR3 sequence is CASTPVPRDIYEQYF. CDR3 sequence (DNA): TGTGCCAGCACCCCCGTCCCCCGGGACATCTACGAGCAGTACTTC.